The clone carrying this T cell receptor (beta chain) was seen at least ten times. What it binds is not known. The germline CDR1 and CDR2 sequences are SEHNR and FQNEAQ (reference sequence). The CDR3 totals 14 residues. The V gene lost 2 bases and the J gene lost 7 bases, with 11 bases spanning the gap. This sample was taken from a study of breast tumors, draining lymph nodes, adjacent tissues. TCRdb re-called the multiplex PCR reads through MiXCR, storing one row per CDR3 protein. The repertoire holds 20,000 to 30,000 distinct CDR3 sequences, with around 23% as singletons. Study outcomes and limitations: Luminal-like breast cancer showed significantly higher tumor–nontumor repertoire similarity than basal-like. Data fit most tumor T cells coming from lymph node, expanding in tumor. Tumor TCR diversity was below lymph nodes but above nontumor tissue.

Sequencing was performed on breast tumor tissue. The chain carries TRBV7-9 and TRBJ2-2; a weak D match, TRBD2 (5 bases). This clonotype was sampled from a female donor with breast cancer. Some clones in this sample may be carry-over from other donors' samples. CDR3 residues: CASSLLASIGELFF. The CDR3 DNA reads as TGTGCCAGCAGCTTACTAGCATCGATCGGGGAGCTGTTTTTT.